This TCR beta chain was profiled in a study of metastatic and nonmetastatic thyroid tumors. Study context: Repertoires from blood and tumor or nodule tissue of malignant and benign thyroid patients were compared.

Study results and limitations: Benign nodules were reported to have significantly lower TCR beta diversity than malignant thyroid tumors, in blood and tumor.

The ends were cut back, 2 bases at V and 6 bases at J, with 13 bases in the middle. The CDR3 covers 15 residues. Nobody among the patients had been given any treatment before thyroid surgery. TCRdb re-clonotyped the PCR reads through MiXCR. This table holds around 9,000 clones, around 28% found once. Relative to its sample, this clone is medium-sized. Its cognate antigen is unknown. V is TRBV12-3 or TRBV12-4 and J is TRBJ2-2; TRBD1 is a possible D gene (5 bases). This TCR was recovered from a female donor with papillary thyroid cancer or a benign thyroid nodule (not recorded which). Some clones in this sample may be carry-over from other donors' samples. Sequenced sample: adjacent normal tissue. CDR3 bases: TGTGCCAGCAGTTTAACAGGCAGCAGGGCCGGGGAGCTGTTTTTT. Its translation is CASSLTGSRAGELFF.